Listed below are T cell receptor beta chains from one sample, sequenced in a study of blood T cells in healthy people across ages. TCRdb processed the 5' RACE reads anew with MiXCR; each CDR3 protein has one entry. The sample contains around 780,000 distinct CDR3 sequences, roughly 50% of which appear only once. Sequencing was done on a sample of blood. Every receptor here comes from a man aged 35-49 years in good health. Each CDR3 is given with its conserved first and last residue. Clone size is shown for a subset of rows, as once, few, many or a class of expanded clone.

v_call	j_call	clone_size	cdr3_aa
TRBV9	TRBJ2-5	.	CASSVEGGGQYF
TRBV12-3/TRBV12-4	TRBJ2-3	few	CASSLVRLRADTQYF
TRBV11-2	TRBJ2-7	.	CASSLAFAGFGTYEQYF
TRBV2	TRBJ1-1	.	CASSEATGGNRPEAFF
TRBV20-1	TRBJ2-7	.	CSAKAQDHSYEQYF
TRBV7-2	TRBJ2-1	.	CASSSLTGRARGNEQFF
TRBV9	TRBJ1-5	few	CASSVGSQGNQPQHF
TRBV21-1	TRBJ2-7	.	CASGQTRRAVGPYEQYF
TRBV9	TRBJ2-6	few	CASSPRTGDSGANVLTF
TRBV28	TRBJ2-7	.	CASSSDSGTEPYEQYF
TRBV28	.	.	CASYGNAQETQFF
TRBV7-2	TRBJ1-2	.	CASTQSPGEGYGYTF
TRBV11-3	TRBJ2-3	.	CASSRPFLGFTDTQYF
TRBV13	TRBJ2-1	few	CASGGLSSYNEQFF
TRBV29-1	TRBJ2-7	.	CSVEPRGEPYEQYF
TRBV2	TRBJ2-7	.	CASSATRQPNGSFQYF
TRBV12-3/TRBV12-4	TRBJ2-3	.	CASSLVQAASDTQYF
TRBV27	TRBJ1-3	.	CASSPVGLSGNTIYF
TRBV25-1	TRBJ2-1	.	CASSTSFRSGGQFF
TRBV27	.	.	CASSLGAGAHDEQYF
TRBV4-1	TRBJ1-5	.	CASSQVRSNQPQHF
TRBV7-9	TRBJ1-2	.	CASSLSTYGGYTF
TRBV2	TRBJ2-5	once	CASSGLRGTPETQYF
TRBV7-2	TRBJ2-3	.	CASSLGTLEATDTQYF
TRBV12-3/TRBV12-4	TRBJ1-4	.	CASSLWGPGNNEKLFF
TRBV10-2	TRBJ2-7	few	CASSGNAYEQYF
TRBV12-3/TRBV12-4	TRBJ2-6	.	CASSDRGDPGANVLTF